These 9 T cell receptor beta chains came from one sample sequenced in a study of T cell responses to AZD1222 COVID-19 vaccine. Produced via immunoSEQ multiplex PCR; TCRdb's table is partial and in-frame only. The sample has tens of thousands of clones, about 92% seen once; the top ten hold 4.7%. The sequencing here drew on peripheral blood, taken 28 days after the second AZD1222 dose. All receptors come from an adult who received the AZD1222 COVID-19 vaccine.

This clone was found once. The genes are TRBV9 and TRBJ2-7, with D possibly being TRBD1 or TRBD2 (5 bases each). V lost 2 bases and J 7 bases, leaving 16 bases between the germline ends. The CDR3 sequence is 14 residues long. Germline lookup yields CDR1 SGDLS and CDR2 YYNGEE. The CDR3 coding sequence is TGTGCCAGCAGCGTTGGGGGACGTAATACGGAGCAGTACTTC. It codes for CASSVGGRNTEQYF.

The chain links TRBV7-9 to TRBJ2-7; 7 positions match TRBD2. Unmatched junction bases numbered 7, after V lost 2 bases and J lost 3 bases. From germline, CDR1 is SEHNR and CDR2 FQNEAQ (reference sequence). The CDR3 is 15 amino acids. This CDR3 is CASSLTSGRNYEQYF. The CDR3 DNA follows: TGTGCCAGCAGCTTAACCTCCGGGAGGAACTACGAGCAGTACTTC.

This sequence joins TRBV9 and TRBJ2-2; no reliable D call. CDR1 and CDR2 from the germline V gene are SGDLS and YYNGEE. The CDR3 totals 14 residues. Deletions cut 4 bases from V and 7 bases from J, with 14 bases between. CDR3 sequence reads: CASSPRLGFGELFF. The CDR3 DNA reads as TGTGCCAGCAGCCCTCGTTTGGGGTTCGGGGAGCTGTTTTTT.

The chain employs TRBV20-1 and TRBJ1-5; D is unclear. Germline loops: CDR1 DFQATT, CDR2 SNEGSKA (reference sequence). This CDR3 has 11 amino acids. The V and J ends lost 4 bases and 7 bases respectively, with 8 bases between them. CDR3 DNA sequence: TGCAGTGCTAAAGGGAACCAGCCCCAGCATTTT. It specifies CSAKGNQPQHF.

This clone was detected only once. This chain links TRBV7-9 with TRBJ2-1; 10 bases are shared with TRBD2. With 5 bases clipped from V and 1 base from J, the junction kept 5 bases outside the gene matches. The CDR3 has 16 residues. CDR1 and CDR2 (germline): SEHNR, FQNEAQ (reference sequence). This CDR3 reads CASSQYSGRSYNEQFF. Here the CDR3 DNA reads TGTGCCAGCAGCCAATATAGCGGGAGGTCCTACAATGAGCAGTTCTTC.

V and J are TRBV25-1 and TRBJ1-2; D is possibly TRBD1 (5 bases). Germline CDR1 reads MGHDK; CDR2 reads SYGVNS. Between the trimmed V and J ends, which lost 2 bases and 7 bases, there was a span of 17 bases. The CDR3 loop spans 15 amino acids. CDR3 region: CASSEPHRQGVGYTF. CDR3 nucleotide sequence: TGTGCCAGCAGTGAACCCCACAGGCAGGGAGTTGGCTACACCTTC.

The chain recombines TRBV28 with TRBJ1-3; D ambiguous. CDR1 MDHEN and CDR2 SYDVKM come from the germline V gene. The V end was cut by 6 bases, the J end by 5 bases, with 17 bases between. This CDR3 spans 15 amino acids. In nucleotides, the CDR3 is TGTGCCAGCAGCCTAGGTTATTGGGTAAGAAACACCATATATTTT. Amino acids: CASSLGYWVRNTIYF.

This chain joins TRBV19 and TRBJ2-7; 7 positions match TRBD1. Germline V lookup: CDR1 LNHDA, CDR2 SQIVND (reference sequence). V dropped 4 bases and J dropped 6; count of bases not matched to a gene: 12. The CDR3 loop spans 15 amino acids. CDR3 in DNA: TGTGCCAGTAGTACCCAGACAGGGTCTCAAGGCGAGCAGTACTTC. Protein: CASSTQTGSQGEQYF.

This clone has just one count. The J gene is TRBJ1-2, the V gene TRBV7-3; D is undetermined. This CDR3 is built from 13 residues. In germline, CDR1 is SGHTA, CDR2 FQGTGA. The V and J ends lost 1 base and 3 bases respectively, with 6 bases between them. CDR3 sequence: CASSLKADYGYTF. Written as DNA, the CDR3 is TGTGCCAGCAGCTTAAAGGCCGACTATGGCTACACCTTC. Together with reference TRBV7-3 and TRBJ1-2, the CDR3 gives the full variable domain: GAGVSQTPSNKVTEKGKYVELRCDPISGHTALYWYRQSLGQGPEFLIYFQGTGAADDSGLPNDRFFAVRPEGSVSTLKIQRTERGDSAVYLCASSLKADYGYTFGSGTRLTVV.